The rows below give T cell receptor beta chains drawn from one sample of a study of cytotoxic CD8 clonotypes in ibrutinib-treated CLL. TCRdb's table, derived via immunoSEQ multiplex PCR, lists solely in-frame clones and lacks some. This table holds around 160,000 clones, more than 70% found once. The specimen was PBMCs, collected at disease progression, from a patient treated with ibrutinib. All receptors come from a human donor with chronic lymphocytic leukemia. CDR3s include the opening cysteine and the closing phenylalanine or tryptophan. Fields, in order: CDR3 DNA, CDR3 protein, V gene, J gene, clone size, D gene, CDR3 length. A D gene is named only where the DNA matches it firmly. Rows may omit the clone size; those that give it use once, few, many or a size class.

cdr3_nt: TGCAGCGTGGGGCTGGACAGGGGGCCGGGAACTGAAGCTTTCTTT
cdr3_aa: CSVGLDRGPGTEAFF
v_call: TRBV29-1
j_call: TRBJ1-1
clone_size: NA
d_call: TRBD1
cdr3_length: 15

cdr3_nt: TGTGCCAGCAGTTTAGGAGACAGGTTTAATCTCGGTTATGGCTACACCTTC
cdr3_aa: CASSLGDRFNLGYGYTF
v_call: TRBV9
j_call: TRBJ1-2
clone_size: NA
d_call: NA
cdr3_length: 17

cdr3_nt: TGCAGCGTTGGGGAGAGCTTAGCCAAAAACATTCAGTACTTC
cdr3_aa: CSVGESLAKNIQYF
v_call: TRBV29-1
j_call: TRBJ2-4
clone_size: NA
d_call: NA
cdr3_length: 14

cdr3_nt: TGTGCCAGCACCTCCGCCGGGGGGACTTACCGTACCGAGCAGTACTTC
cdr3_aa: CASTSAGGTYRTEQYF
v_call: TRBV7-9
j_call: TRBJ2-7
clone_size: NA
d_call: TRBD2
cdr3_length: 16

cdr3_nt: TGCGCCAGCAGCCATGATCTATCCCAGACTGGGACAGGGGGGAGAGATACGCAGTATTTT
cdr3_aa: CASSHDLSQTGTGGRDTQYF
v_call: TRBV4-1
j_call: TRBJ2-3
clone_size: NA
d_call: TRBD1
cdr3_length: 20

cdr3_nt: TGTGCCAGCAGCTTGGTGGGGACCTATGGCTACACCTTC
cdr3_aa: CASSLVGTYGYTF
v_call: TRBV5-8
j_call: TRBJ1-2
clone_size: NA
d_call: NA
cdr3_length: 13

cdr3_nt: TGTGCCAGTAGTATGGCAGGAGGAGAGCAGTACTTC
cdr3_aa: CASSMAGGEQYF
v_call: TRBV19
j_call: TRBJ2-7
clone_size: once
d_call: NA
cdr3_length: 12

cdr3_nt: TGTGCCAGCAGCTTCGGGGCAGGGGGCAGTGGTGGCTACACCTTC
cdr3_aa: CASSFGAGGSGGYTF
v_call: TRBV7-3
j_call: TRBJ1-2
clone_size: NA
d_call: TRBD1
cdr3_length: 15

cdr3_nt: TGTGCCAGCAGCTTAGTTGGTACTAGCGGGAGTGTTTCTTCCCACGAGCAGTACTTC
cdr3_aa: CASSLVGTSGSVSSHEQYF
v_call: TRBV7-9
j_call: TRBJ2-7
clone_size: NA
d_call: TRBD2
cdr3_length: 19

cdr3_nt: TGTGCCAGCAGTGTGGACAGGCCCTACGAGCAGTACTTC
cdr3_aa: CASSVDRPYEQYF
v_call: TRBV28
j_call: TRBJ2-7
clone_size: NA
d_call: TRBD1
cdr3_length: 13

cdr3_nt: TGTGCCAGCAGAAGACAGGGGGCCGGGGAGCTGTTTTTT
cdr3_aa: CASRRQGAGELFF
v_call: TRBV6-5
j_call: TRBJ2-2
clone_size: few
d_call: TRBD1
cdr3_length: 13

cdr3_nt: TGTGCCAGCAGCCCGTTTAGCGGGACCAATGAGCAGTTCTTC
cdr3_aa: CASSPFSGTNEQFF
v_call: TRBV11-3
j_call: TRBJ2-1
clone_size: once
d_call: TRBD2
cdr3_length: 14

cdr3_nt: TGTGCCAGCAGCTCCAGGGAGGGGAACACTGAAGCTTTCTTT
cdr3_aa: CASSSREGNTEAFF
v_call: TRBV7-9
j_call: TRBJ1-1
clone_size: once
d_call: NA
cdr3_length: 14

cdr3_nt: TGCGCCAGCAGCCAGACTAGTGGCTCCTACAATGAGCAGTTCTTC
cdr3_aa: CASSQTSGSYNEQFF
v_call: TRBV4-3
j_call: TRBJ2-1
clone_size: NA
d_call: NA
cdr3_length: 15

cdr3_nt: TGTGCCAGCAGCTTGGACGGGAGGAACACTGAAGCTTTCTTT
cdr3_aa: CASSLDGRNTEAFF
v_call: TRBV11-3
j_call: TRBJ1-1
clone_size: NA
d_call: NA
cdr3_length: 14

cdr3_nt: TGTGCCTGGAGCGGGGGTAGCGGCCAAGAGACCCAGTACTTC
cdr3_aa: CAWSGGSGQETQYF
v_call: TRBV30
j_call: TRBJ2-5
clone_size: once
d_call: NA
cdr3_length: 14

cdr3_nt: TGTGCCAGCAGGGGGTACGGGACGGGCTCCTACGAGCAGTACTTC
cdr3_aa: CASRGYGTGSYEQYF
v_call: TRBV27
j_call: TRBJ2-7
clone_size: once
d_call: NA
cdr3_length: 15

cdr3_nt: TGTGCCATCAGTGAGCCCGGGACAGGGGGCGACTACGAGCAGTACTTC
cdr3_aa: CAISEPGTGGDYEQYF
v_call: TRBV10-3
j_call: TRBJ2-7
clone_size: once
d_call: TRBD1
cdr3_length: 16

cdr3_nt: TGTGCCAGCTCATTGGGACTGAACACTGAAGCTTTCTTT
cdr3_aa: CASSLGLNTEAFF
v_call: TRBV18
j_call: TRBJ1-1
clone_size: few
d_call: NA
cdr3_length: 13

cdr3_nt: TGTGCCAGCAGCGTAGGCGGGTTTCTGGACACTGAAGCTTTCTTT
cdr3_aa: CASSVGGFLDTEAFF
v_call: TRBV9
j_call: TRBJ1-1
clone_size: NA
d_call: NA
cdr3_length: 15

cdr3_nt: TGTGCCAGCTCACCAACCGGACGGGGGACCAACAATGAGCAGTTCTTC
cdr3_aa: CASSPTGRGTNNEQFF
v_call: TRBV18
j_call: TRBJ2-1
clone_size: NA
d_call: NA
cdr3_length: 16

cdr3_nt: TGTGCCAGCAGCTTCAGGGGTGGCTACACCTTC
cdr3_aa: CASSFRGGYTF
v_call: TRBV7-2
j_call: TRBJ1-2
clone_size: NA
d_call: NA
cdr3_length: 11

cdr3_nt: TGTGCCAGCAGTTTCTACCAGGGGAAGAACACTGAAGCTTTCTTT
cdr3_aa: CASSFYQGKNTEAFF
v_call: TRBV27
j_call: TRBJ1-1
clone_size: few
d_call: NA
cdr3_length: 15

cdr3_nt: TGTGCCAGCAGCTTAGGGCGGGAGAGGTCCTACAATGAGCAGTTCTTC
cdr3_aa: CASSLGRERSYNEQFF
v_call: TRBV5-4
j_call: TRBJ2-1
clone_size: NA
d_call: TRBD2
cdr3_length: 16

cdr3_nt: TGCGCCAGCAGCCCCGTTTCTTACCCCTCTGGAAACACCATATATTTT
cdr3_aa: CASSPVSYPSGNTIYF
v_call: TRBV4-1
j_call: TRBJ1-3
clone_size: NA
d_call: NA
cdr3_length: 16

cdr3_nt: TGTGCCAGCCTTCAGGGGGCCCGCCTAAGCTCCTACAATGAGCAGTTCTTC
cdr3_aa: CASLQGARLSSYNEQFF
v_call: TRBV28
j_call: TRBJ2-1
clone_size: NA
d_call: TRBD1
cdr3_length: 17

cdr3_nt: TGTGCCTGGGCACCGGGACAGGGGTTAGTCGGGGAGCTGTTTTTT
cdr3_aa: CAWAPGQGLVGELFF
v_call: TRBV30
j_call: TRBJ2-2
clone_size: NA
d_call: TRBD1
cdr3_length: 15

cdr3_nt: TGTGCCAGCAGCTTAACACAAGGGAATCAGCCCCAGCATTTT
cdr3_aa: CASSLTQGNQPQHF
v_call: TRBV11-3
j_call: TRBJ1-5
clone_size: NA
d_call: NA
cdr3_length: 14

cdr3_nt: TGTGCCAGCAGCGTATATGGGGGCTTGAACACTGAAGCTTTCTTT
cdr3_aa: CASSVYGGLNTEAFF
v_call: TRBV9
j_call: TRBJ1-1
clone_size: NA
d_call: NA
cdr3_length: 15

cdr3_nt: TGTGCCAGCAGCTTTTTTGCAGGCAATGAGCAGTTCTTC
cdr3_aa: CASSFFAGNEQFF
v_call: TRBV11-3
j_call: TRBJ2-1
clone_size: NA
d_call: NA
cdr3_length: 13

cdr3_nt: TGCGCCAGCAGCTTCTCAGGATGGAACACTGAAGCTTTCTTT
cdr3_aa: CASSFSGWNTEAFF
v_call: TRBV5-1
j_call: TRBJ1-1
clone_size: NA
d_call: NA
cdr3_length: 14

cdr3_nt: TGTGCCAGCAGGCCCCCGGACCATAATTTCTACGAGCAGTACTTC
cdr3_aa: CASRPPDHNFYEQYF
v_call: TRBV6-5
j_call: TRBJ2-7
clone_size: NA
d_call: NA
cdr3_length: 15